Sequencing of this T cell receptor beta chain was carried out in a study of neoadjuvant nivolumab and ipilimumab in lung cancer. Whole-study context: Nivolumab 3 mg/kg was given days 1, 15 and 29, plus ipilimumab 1 mg/kg day 1 in combination.

The study's findings and limits: TCR receptors were sequenced in few samples.

On this clone: Its target is unknown.

Here immunoSEQ multiplex PCR was the method, and the copy in TCRdb shows in-frame clones only, minus some. The sample records more than 25,000 clones, 82% being singletons. From germline, CDR1 is ENHRY and CDR2 SYGVKD. This CDR3 is 16 amino acids long. V shed 3 bases and J 5 bases; nucleotides not matched to a gene: 5. Sequences were derived from tumor tissue, sampled after neoadjuvant nivolumab, alone or with ipilimumab, at or shortly before surgery. This chain connects TRBV10-3 to TRBJ2-1, with 12 nucleotides matching TRBD2. The clonotype originates from an adult with non-small cell lung cancer. The CDR3: CAISDSGLAGHNEQFF. The CDR3 DNA is TGTGCCATCAGTGATTCTGGACTAGCGGGGCACAATGAGCAGTTCTTC.